A selection of T cell receptor beta chains follows, all from one sample in a study of T-cell memory formation after mild COVID-19. One entry per CDR3 protein results from TCRdb running MiXCR on the 5' RACE reads. This sample has roughly 180,000 distinct CDR3 sequences, with roughly 18% found just once. The sample was PBMCs or a T cell subset sorted from them (not recorded which). These receptor sequences come from a man younger than 35 who had mild COVID-19 (a few samples of this study predate the infection). Cell type and time point are not known. Both conserved end residues are part of each CDR3. The order of the fields is clone size, D gene, V gene, J gene, CDR3 DNA, CDR3 protein. D genes are given only for firm matches. Clone size is given for some rows only: seen once, a few or many times, or a class if the clone is expanded.

>few|NA|TRBV20-1|TRBJ1-1
TGCAGTGCCAGGGTCGGAAATGGGAACACTGAAGCTTTCTTT
CSARVGNGNTEAFF
>many|NA|TRBV3-1|TRBJ1-2
TGTGCCAGCAGCCCGGACAAGAACTATGGCTACACCTTC
CASSPDKNYGYTF
>NA|TRBD2|TRBV20-1|TRBJ2-3
TGCAGTGCTAGATCCCGGACTAGCGGCACAGATACGCAGTATTTT
CSARSRTSGTDTQYF
>few|NA|TRBV29-1|TRBJ1-5
TGCAGCGTCCGACAAGTTGGAGGGGATCAGCCCCAGCATTTT
CSVRQVGGDQPQHF
>NA|NA|TRBV4-1|TRBJ1-1
TGCGCCAGCAGCCAAGGTCTCGGGAGGAACACTGAAGCTTTCTTT
CASSQGLGRNTEAFF
>NA|NA|TRBV27|TRBJ1-5
TGTGCCAGCAGTTCAAAGGAATATCAGCCCCAGCATTTT
CASSSKEYQPQHF
>many|TRBD1|TRBV6-5|TRBJ2-2
TGTGCCAGCAGTTACCGGGGGACAGGGGGCGGGGAGCTGTTTTTT
CASSYRGTGGGELFF
>many|NA|TRBV5-1|TRBJ1-6
TGCGCCAGCAGCCCCAGGGGCGCCCATAATTCACCCCTCCACTTT
CASSPRGAHNSPLHF
>NA|NA|TRBV20-1|TRBJ2-5
TGCAGTGCTAGCCCTCTAGGGGATCGGGAGACCCAGTACTTC
CSASPLGDRETQYF
>few|NA|TRBV12-3/TRBV12-4|TRBJ1-2
TGTGCCAGCAGCCCTGGGGGCATGCGAGGCTACACCTTC
CASSPGGMRGYTF
>few|NA|TRBV27|TRBJ1-1
TGTGCCAGCAGTAATGCCGGGACCCTGAGGACTGAAGCTTTCTTT
CASSNAGTLRTEAFF
>few|NA|TRBV5-1|TRBJ2-2
TGCGCCAGCAGCTTGGCCTCCATAAATGGCAGGGAGCTGTTTTTT
CASSLASINGRELFF
>once|NA|TRBV7-7|TRBJ2-2
TGTGCTAGCAGCGAGGCAGGGAGGAACACCGGGGAGCTGTTTTTT
CASSEAGRNTGELFF
>few|NA|TRBV7-3|TRBJ1-5
TGTGCCAGCAGCTCAGGGTCGGGCAATCAGCCCCAGCATTTT
CASSSGSGNQPQHF
>NA|NA|TRBV28|TRBJ1-2
TGTGCCAGCACGGGGGCGGGGGCCCGAGGCTACACCTTC
CASTGAGARGYTF
>NA|NA|TRBV12-3/TRBV12-4|TRBJ2-3
TGTGCCAGCAGCCATCAGGACGCCACAGATACGCAGTATTTT
CASSHQDATDTQYF
>NA|NA|TRBV7-9|TRBJ2-7
TGTGCCAGCAGACCTCCGGGACCGAGCTCCTACGAGCAGTACTTC
CASRPPGPSSYEQYF
>NA|NA|TRBV20-1|TRBJ1-5
TGCAGTGCTAGACCTGGGGTTAGCAATCAGCCCCAGCATTTT
CSARPGVSNQPQHF
>NA|TRBD1|TRBV6-2/TRBV6-3|TRBJ1-2
TGTGCCAGCAGGACAGGGGGCGTCTATGGCTACACCTTC
CASRTGGVYGYTF
>NA|NA|TRBV4-1|TRBJ2-3
TGCGCCAGCAGCCAAGGGTACCGAACTAGCACAGATACGCAGTATTTT
CASSQGYRTSTDTQYF
>few|NA|TRBV6-5|TRBJ1-2
TGTGCCAGCAGTCAGGGACACTCTAACTATGGCTACACCTTC
CASSQGHSNYGYTF
>few|NA|TRBV4-3|TRBJ1-6
TGCGCCAGCAGCCAAGAAGGCCATAATAATTCACCCCTCCACTTT
CASSQEGHNNSPLHF
>NA|TRBD1|TRBV5-1|TRBJ2-3
TGCGCCAGCAGCTCCAGGACAGGCAGCACAGATACGCAGTATTTT
CASSSRTGSTDTQYF
>NA|NA|TRBV10-3|TRBJ2-6
TGTGCCATCAGGGCCACAGGAACTGGGGCCAACGTCCTGACTTTC
CAIRATGTGANVLTF
>NA|NA|TRBV24-1|TRBJ2-1
TGTGCCACCAGAAGGAGCTGGGGCAATGAGCAGTTCTTC
CATRRSWGNEQFF
>NA|TRBD2|TRBV5-6|TRBJ2-1
TGTGCCAGCAGCCGCCGGACTAGCGGGGAATACAATGAGCAGTTCTTC
CASSRRTSGEYNEQFF
>once|TRBD1|TRBV5-1|TRBJ1-1
TGCGCCAGCAGCAAAGAGGGCGGGACAGGGGCACCCGAAGCTTTCTTT
CASSKEGGTGAPEAFF
>NA|TRBD1|TRBV5-1|TRBJ1-4
TGCGCCAGCAGCTCGGATGGCAGGGGGAATGAAAAACTGTTTTTT
CASSSDGRGNEKLFF
>NA|TRBD1|TRBV20-1|TRBJ1-2
TGCAGTGCCACAGGGGGCCGGGTTAACTATGGCTACACCTTC
CSATGGRVNYGYTF
>NA|NA|TRBV7-2|TRBJ2-1
TGTGCCAGCAGCTTTCAGAAGTACAATGAGCAGTTCTTC
CASSFQKYNEQFF
>few|NA|TRBV11-2|TRBJ1-5
TGTGCCAGCAGAGAGGAAAGCAATCAGCCCCAGCATTTT
CASREESNQPQHF
>many|NA|TRBV12-3/TRBV12-4|TRBJ1-5
TGTGCCAGCAGGTCGGCGGGTCAGCCCCAGCATTTT
CASRSAGQPQHF
>few|NA|TRBV7-9|TRBJ1-5
TGTGCCAGCAGCTTAGCTCCATCGAGTCCCCAGCATTTT
CASSLAPSSPQHF
>NA|NA|TRBV15|TRBJ1-2
TGTGCCACCAGCAGAGATCGGATGTGGGGCTACACCTTC
CATSRDRMWGYTF
>NA|TRBD2|TRBV20-1|TRBJ2-1
TGCAGTGCGTGGCCGGGACTAGCGGGGTCTGAGCAGTTCTTC
CSAWPGLAGSEQFF
>few|TRBD1|TRBV28|TRBJ2-3
TGTGCCAGCAGTTTACAGGGGGCTGCAGATACGCAGTATTTT
CASSLQGAADTQYF
>few|NA|TRBV7-2|TRBJ2-3
TGTGCCAGCAGCTTGTTCACAGATACGCAGTATTTT
CASSLFTDTQYF
>NA|TRBD1|TRBV4-3|TRBJ2-2
TGCGCCAGCAGCCGACAGGGCAACCGGGAGCTGTTTTTT
CASSRQGNRELFF
>many|NA|TRBV18|TRBJ1-1
TGTGCCAGCTCACCACTGGGAGCGGTAACGGGAACTGAAGCTTTCTTT
CASSPLGAVTGTEAFF
>few|TRBD2|TRBV20-1|TRBJ2-3
TGCAGTGCCGGGGACTCCAGCGGGGGTTCAGATACGCAGTATTTT
CSAGDSSGGSDTQYF
>many|TRBD1|TRBV7-2|TRBJ1-1
TGTGCCAGCAGCTTAGCGAGGGGGACAGGTAACACTGAAGCTTTCTTT
CASSLARGTGNTEAFF
>many|TRBD2|TRBV12-3/TRBV12-4|TRBJ2-1
TGTGCCAGCAGGTCCGGGACTAGCGGGGCCAATGAGCAGTTCTTC
CASRSGTSGANEQFF
>NA|TRBD2|TRBV7-7|TRBJ2-3
TGTGCCAGCAGCTCTAGCGGGGGGCCGGGCACAGATACGCAGTATTTT
CASSSSGGPGTDTQYF
>many|TRBD2|TRBV4-3|TRBJ2-5
TGCGCCAGCAGCCAAAGGACTAGCGGGGGTCAAGAGACCCAGTACTTC
CASSQRTSGGQETQYF
>few|NA|TRBV6-5|TRBJ1-1
TGTGCCACCAACCCGGGACAATGGAACACTGAAGCTTTCTTT
CATNPGQWNTEAFF
>NA|TRBD1|TRBV10-3|TRBJ2-2
TGTGCCATCAGAAGGGACCGGGACAGGGGGCCCGGGGAGCTGTTTTTT
CAIRRDRDRGPGELFF
>NA|NA|TRBV6-6|TRBJ1-1
TGTGCCAGCATCATGGTCACTGAAGCTTTCTTT
CASIMVTEAFF
>many|NA|TRBV7-3|TRBJ2-1
TGTGCCAGCAGCTTAACTGTCGGCTCCTACAATGAGCAGTTCTTC
CASSLTVGSYNEQFF
>NA|TRBD1|TRBV7-2|TRBJ1-5
TGTGCCAGCAGTCGCTACAGGGGTAGCAATCAGCCCCAGCATTTT
CASSRYRGSNQPQHF
>NA|NA|TRBV6-1|TRBJ2-3
TGTGCCAGCAGCGTCAGGGAGGGCACAGATACGCAGTATTTT
CASSVREGTDTQYF